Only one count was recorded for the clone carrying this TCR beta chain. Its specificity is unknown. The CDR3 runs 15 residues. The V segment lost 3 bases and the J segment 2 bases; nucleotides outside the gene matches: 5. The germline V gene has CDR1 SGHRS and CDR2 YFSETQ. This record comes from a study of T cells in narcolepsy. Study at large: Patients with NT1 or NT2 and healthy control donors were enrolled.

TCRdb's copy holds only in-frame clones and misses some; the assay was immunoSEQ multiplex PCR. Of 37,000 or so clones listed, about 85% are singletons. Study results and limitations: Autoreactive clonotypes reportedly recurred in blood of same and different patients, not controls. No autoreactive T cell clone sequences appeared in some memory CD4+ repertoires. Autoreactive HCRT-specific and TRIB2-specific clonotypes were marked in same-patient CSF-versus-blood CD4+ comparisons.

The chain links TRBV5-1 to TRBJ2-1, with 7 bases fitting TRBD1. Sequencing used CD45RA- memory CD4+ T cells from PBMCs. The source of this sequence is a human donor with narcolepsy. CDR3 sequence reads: CASSSGTEAYNEQFF. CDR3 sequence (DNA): TGCGCCAGCAGCTCCGGGACAGAGGCCTACAATGAGCAGTTCTTC.